This T cell receptor beta chain was obtained from a study of shared clonotypes between healthy human individuals. Study-wide findings and caveats: Non-shared clonotypes had lower generation probabilities than those shared by all four donors. Sequencing depth was predicted to influence how clonotypes are shared among donors.

Selected positively for CCR7 and CD45RO-negative, naive CD8 cells excluded terminally differentiated effector memory CD45RA+ cells. Donors were Caucasian adults residing in Nashville, Tennessee, USA. Authors' processing steps: Filtering differed because ImmunoSEQ produced junction-only sequences that carried no quality scores. Assay: immunoSEQ multiplex PCR; the TCRdb copy retains only in-frame clones and omits some. The DNA was the basis for D and trimming; V, J and clone size are from that table. This table holds around 2,100,000 clones, less than 95% found once. The CDR3 is made up of 14 amino acids. Germline V gene data show CDR1 as SGDLS and CDR2 as YYNGEE. V was trimmed by 4 bases and J by 5 bases, leaving 16 bases between them. To note about this clone: No antigen is known for it.

Sequenced input: naive CD8+ T cells sorted from blood. This chain uses TRBV9 with TRBJ2-7; weak D call: TRBD1 (6 bases). This TCR was recovered from a man between 18 and 29 years old in good health. Written as DNA, the CDR3 is TGTGCCAGCAGCCCGACAGGCCCCGGAGACGAGCAGTACTTC. Translated, it gives CASSPTGPGDEQYF.